This T cell receptor (beta chain) is from a study of blood T cells in healthy people across ages. The study's findings and limits: No conclusive comparison of naive versus antigen-experienced cells was possible with unsorted PBMCs.

Healthy Caucasian individuals from Russia aged about 6 to 90 served as donors. With a J-beta primer mix and a sample-barcoded 5' primer, a second PCR ran about 6 to 11 cycles. TCRdb independently ran MiXCR on the 5' RACE reads; one entry per CDR3 protein. Seen here are some 940,000 distinct CDR3 sequences, just under 30% observed once, and the top ten hold 10%. This clonotype has a handful of counts. Its antigen is unknown. Germline V gene data show CDR1 as PRHDT and CDR2 as FYEKMQ (reference sequence). The V segment lost 1 base and the J segment 2 bases; nucleotides outside the gene matches: 4. The CDR3 consists of 16 residues. The same sample was also studied in work on T cells of mothers and their children. That paper notes: Around 3.2 million TCR beta reads per child versus over 9 million per mother.

The sequenced sample consisted of blood. The TCR was taken from a woman aged 40 to 50 in good health. This chain joins TRBV13 and TRBJ2-1, with TRBD2 matching 8 bases. The CDR3 region has the DNA TGTGCCAGCAGCTTAGAAGCGGGGGAAACCTACAATGAGCAGTTCTTC. It is translated as CASSLEAGETYNEQFF. The complete variable domain, with remaining parts taken from reference TRBV13 and TRBJ2-1, reads AAGVIQSPRHLIKEKRETATLKCYPIPRHDTVYWYQQGPGQDPQFLISFYEKMQSDKGSIPDRFSAQQFSDYHSELNMSSLELGDSALYFCASSLEAGETYNEQFFGPGTRLTVL.